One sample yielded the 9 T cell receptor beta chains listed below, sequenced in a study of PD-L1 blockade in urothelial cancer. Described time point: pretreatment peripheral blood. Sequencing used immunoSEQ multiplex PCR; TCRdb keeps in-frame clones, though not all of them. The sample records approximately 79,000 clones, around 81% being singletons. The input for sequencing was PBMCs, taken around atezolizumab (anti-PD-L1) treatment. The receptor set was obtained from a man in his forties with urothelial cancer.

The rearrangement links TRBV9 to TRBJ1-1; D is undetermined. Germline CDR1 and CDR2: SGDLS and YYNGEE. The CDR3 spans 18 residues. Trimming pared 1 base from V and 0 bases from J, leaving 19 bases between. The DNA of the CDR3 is TGTGCCAGCAGCGTATTGTCTTCTCCCGCCGACATGAACACTGAAGCTTTCTTT. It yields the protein CASSVLSSPADMNTEAFF.

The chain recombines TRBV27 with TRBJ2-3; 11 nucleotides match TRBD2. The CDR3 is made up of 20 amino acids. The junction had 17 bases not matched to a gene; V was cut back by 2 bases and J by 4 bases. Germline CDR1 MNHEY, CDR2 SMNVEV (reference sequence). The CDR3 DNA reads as TGTGCCAGCAGTTTAAGGGGCCTTAGCGGGAGGGCCTCAAGCGCAGATACGCAGTATTTT. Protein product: CASSLRGLSGRASSADTQYF.

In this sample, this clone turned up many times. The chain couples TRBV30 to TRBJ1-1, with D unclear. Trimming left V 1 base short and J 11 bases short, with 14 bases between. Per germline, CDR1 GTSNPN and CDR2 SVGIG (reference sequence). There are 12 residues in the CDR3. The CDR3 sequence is CAWSGRTRRAFF. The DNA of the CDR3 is TGTGCCTGGAGTGGCAGGACCAGGAGGGCTTTCTTT.

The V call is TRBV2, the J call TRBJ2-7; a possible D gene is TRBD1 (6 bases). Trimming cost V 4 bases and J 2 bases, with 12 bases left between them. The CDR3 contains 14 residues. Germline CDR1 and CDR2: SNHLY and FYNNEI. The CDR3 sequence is CASSVHRVAYEQYF. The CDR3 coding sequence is TGTGCCAGCAGTGTACACAGGGTCGCCTACGAGCAGTACTTC.

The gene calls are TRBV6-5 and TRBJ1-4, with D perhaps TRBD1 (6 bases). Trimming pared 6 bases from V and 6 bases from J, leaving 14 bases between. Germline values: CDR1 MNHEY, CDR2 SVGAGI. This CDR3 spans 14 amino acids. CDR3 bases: TGTGCCAGCAGGGAACAGGGTTGGGATGAAAAACTGTTTTTT. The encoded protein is CASREQGWDEKLFF.

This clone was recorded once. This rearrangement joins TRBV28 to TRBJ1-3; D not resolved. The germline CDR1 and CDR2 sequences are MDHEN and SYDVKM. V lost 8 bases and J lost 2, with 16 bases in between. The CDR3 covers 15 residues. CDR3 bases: TGTGCCAGCGCCCGCACTTTCACCGCTGGAAACACCATATATTTT. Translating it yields CASARTFTAGNTIYF.

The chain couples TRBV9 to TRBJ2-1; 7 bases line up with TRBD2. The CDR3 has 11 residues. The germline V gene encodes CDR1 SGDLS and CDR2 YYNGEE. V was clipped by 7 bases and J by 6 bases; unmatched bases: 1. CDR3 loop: CASGTTNEQFF. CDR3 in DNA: TGTGCCAGCGGGACTACCAATGAGCAGTTCTTC.

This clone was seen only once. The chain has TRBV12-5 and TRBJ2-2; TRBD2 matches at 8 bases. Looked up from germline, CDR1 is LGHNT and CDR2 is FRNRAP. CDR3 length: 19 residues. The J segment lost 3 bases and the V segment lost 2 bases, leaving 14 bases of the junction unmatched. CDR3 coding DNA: TGTGCTAGTGGTTTGCAGGACGGGAGGGTCGGCCTGGACACCGGGGAGCTGTTTTTT. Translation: CASGLQDGRVGLDTGELFF. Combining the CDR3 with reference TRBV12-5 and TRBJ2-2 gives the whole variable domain DARVTQTPRHKVTEMGQEVTMRCQPILGHNTVFWYRQTMMQGLELLAYFRNRAPLDDSGMPKDRFSAEMPDATLATLKIQPSEPRDSAVYFCASGLQDGRVGLDTGELFFGEGSRLTVL.

In DNA form, the CDR3 reads TGTGCCAGCAGCTTAGCGCAAGACAGGGGTAGGCAGCCCCAGCATTTT. Protein product: CASSLAQDRGRQPQHF. The genes are TRBV7-8 and TRBJ1-5; 8 bases agree with TRBD1. Germline lookup yields CDR1 SGHVS and CDR2 FQNEAQ. The CDR3 contains 16 residues. The ends lost 0 bases at V and 7 bases at J; junction bases unmatched: 8.